Below, one TCR beta chain is given with its context. Patients at the Seattle site were enrolled during active infection and followed longitudinally. Sequencing used immunoSEQ multiplex PCR; TCRdb keeps in-frame clones, though not all of them. The sample includes under 200,000 clones, around 81% of them seen just once. The data originate from a study of blood T cell repertoires in COVID-19. About the study: The cDNA or gDNA used as material had been derived from T cells, B-cell-depleted T cells, or PBMCs.

Trimming took 7 bases from V and 10 from J; bases not matched to a gene: 13. Germline assignment: CDR1 SGHKS and CDR2 YYEKEE (reference sequence). The CDR3 loop spans 15 amino acids. The sequence was collected from a man between 60 and 75 years old with COVID-19, enrolled during active disease. The source material was peripheral blood. The genes are TRBV5-5 and TRBJ1-6, with 8 bases fitting TRBD1. CDR3 loop: CASGGIGQGGSPLHF. CDR3 in DNA: TGTGCCAGCGGAGGGATAGGACAGGGCGGCTCACCCCTCCACTTT.